This T cell receptor beta chain was recovered during a study of T cell repertoires in cytomegalovirus infection. Study in general: Through public TCR beta signatures, both CMV infection and matching HLA type were indicated. Regarding the study as a whole: Ex vivo responses were dominated by HLA-C-restricted CMV-specific TCR beta clonotypes. People with CMV and the relevant HLA were identified by cumulative public TCR beta family frequency.

This clonotype has a handful of counts. The antigen remains unidentified. This CDR3 spans 13 amino acids. V was clipped by 6 bases and J by 0 bases, with 6 bases between them. A single record per CDR3 protein comes from TCRdb applying MiXCR to the reads. The sample carries about 130,000 distinct CDR3 sequences, 20% to 30% recorded once. The sequenced sample was PBMCs, sequenced either directly or after in vitro stimulation (not recorded which). The TCR sequence derives from a human donor in good health (CMV status not recorded). Some clones in this sample may be carry-over from other donors' samples. The gene calls are TRBV12-3 or TRBV12-4 and TRBJ1-5; no reliable D call. Here the CDR3 DNA reads TGTGCCAGCAGGTGGGATAGCAATCAGCCCCAGCATTTT. Protein sequence: CASRWDSNQPQHF.